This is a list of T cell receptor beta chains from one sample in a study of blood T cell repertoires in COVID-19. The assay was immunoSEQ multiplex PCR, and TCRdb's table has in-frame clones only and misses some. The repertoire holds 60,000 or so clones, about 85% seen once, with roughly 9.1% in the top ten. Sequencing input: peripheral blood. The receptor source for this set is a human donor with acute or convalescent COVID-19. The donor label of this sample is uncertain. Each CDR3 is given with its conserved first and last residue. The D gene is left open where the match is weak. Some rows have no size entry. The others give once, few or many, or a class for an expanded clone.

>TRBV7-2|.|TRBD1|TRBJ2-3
CASSLDRSTDTQYF
TGTGCCAGCAGCTTGGACAGGAGCACAGATACGCAGTATTTT
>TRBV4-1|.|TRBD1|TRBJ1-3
CASSHLTGQAFSGNTIYF
TGCGCCAGCAGCCATCTTACTGGACAGGCCTTCTCTGGAAACACCATATATTTT
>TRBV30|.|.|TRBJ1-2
CAWSGGAVDPRWDYGYTF
TGTGCCTGGAGTGGTGGGGCCGTGGACCCCCGGTGGGACTATGGCTACACCTTC
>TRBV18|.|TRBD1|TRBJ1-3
CASSPGTERNTIYF
TGTGCCAGCTCACCCGGGACAGAAAGAAACACCATATATTTT
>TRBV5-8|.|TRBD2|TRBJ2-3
CASSRTSGALDTQYF
TGTGCCAGCAGCCGGACTAGCGGTGCTTTGGATACGCAGTATTTT
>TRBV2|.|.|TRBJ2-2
CASSTTRGRAGELFF
TGTGCCAGCAGTACGACGAGAGGGAGAGCCGGGGAGCTGTTTTTT
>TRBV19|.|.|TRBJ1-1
CASSGQGTGAFF
TGTGCCAGTAGTGGGCAGGGGACCGGAGCTTTCTTT
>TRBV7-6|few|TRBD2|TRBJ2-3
CASSLRGTSGTNTQYF
TGTGCCAGCAGCTTAAGGGGTACTAGCGGGACGAATACGCAGTATTTT
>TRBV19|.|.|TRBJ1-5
CASSTRDMSQPQHF
TGTGCCAGTAGTACACGGGACATGAGTCAGCCCCAGCATTTT
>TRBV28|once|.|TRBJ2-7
CASSLFLYEQYF
TGTGCCAGCAGTTTGTTCTTATACGAGCAGTACTTC
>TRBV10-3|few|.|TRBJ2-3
CAITGDSHTQYF
TGTGCCATCACGGGGGATTCGCATACGCAGTATTTT
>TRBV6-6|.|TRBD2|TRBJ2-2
CASSYSSGRTGELFF
TGTGCCAGCAGTTACTCTAGCGGGCGCACCGGGGAGCTGTTTTTT
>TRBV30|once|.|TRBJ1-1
CAWSVPTGLGTEAFF
TGTGCCTGGAGTGTACCCACAGGCCTGGGCACTGAAGCTTTCTTT
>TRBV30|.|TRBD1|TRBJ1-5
CAWSGTDSNQPQHF
TGTGCCTGGAGCGGGACAGATTCCAATCAGCCCCAGCATTTT
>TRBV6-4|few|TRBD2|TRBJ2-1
CASSDKAGSYNEQFF
TGTGCCAGCAGTGACAAAGCGGGGTCCTACAATGAGCAGTTCTTC
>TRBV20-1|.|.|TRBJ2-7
CSASTLRGEQYF
TGCAGTGCTAGTACTCTCCGGGGCGAGCAGTACTTC
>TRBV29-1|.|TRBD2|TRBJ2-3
CSVEGGRGTDTQYF
TGCAGCGTTGAGGGCGGGAGAGGAACAGATACGCAGTATTTT
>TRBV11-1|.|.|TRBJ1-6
CASSENRARALHF
TGTGCCAGCAGCGAGAACAGGGCGCGGGCCCTCCACTTT
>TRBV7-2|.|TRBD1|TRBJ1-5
CASSTQGGQPQHF
TGTGCCAGCAGCACACAGGGGGGTCAGCCCCAGCATTTT
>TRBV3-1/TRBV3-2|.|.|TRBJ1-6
CASSQVFRGSPLHF
TGTGCCAGCAGCCAAGTATTCCGAGGTTCACCCCTCCACTTT
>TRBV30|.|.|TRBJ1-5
CAWSKTYSNQPQHF
TGTGCCTGGAGTAAAACTTATAGCAATCAGCCCCAGCATTTT
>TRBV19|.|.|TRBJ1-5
CASSRPNQPQHF
TGTGCCAGTAGCAGGCCCAATCAGCCCCAGCATTTT
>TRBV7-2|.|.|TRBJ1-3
CASSLDGSGNTIYF
TGTGCCAGCAGCTTAGACGGTTCTGGAAACACCATATATTTT
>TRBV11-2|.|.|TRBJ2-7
CASSLFLGAQYF
TGTGCCAGCAGCTTGTTTCTCGGAGCTCAGTACTTC
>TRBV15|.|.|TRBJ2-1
CATSLSYNEQFF
TGTGCCACCAGCCTCTCCTACAATGAGCAGTTCTTC
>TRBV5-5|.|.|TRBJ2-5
CASSRDWRETQYF
TGTGCCAGCAGCCGGGACTGGAGAGAGACCCAGTACTTC
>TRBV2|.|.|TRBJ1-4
CASSEAQSRKLFF
TGTGCCAGCAGTGAAGCCCAGTCGAGGAAACTGTTTTTT
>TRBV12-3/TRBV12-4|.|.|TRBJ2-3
CASSPAGTDTQYF
TGTGCCAGCAGTCCCGCAGGTACAGATACGCAGTATTTT
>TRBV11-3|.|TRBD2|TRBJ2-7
CASSFRLAEDEQYF
TGTGCCAGCAGCTTCCGACTAGCGGAGGACGAGCAGTACTTC
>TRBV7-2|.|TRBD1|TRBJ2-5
CASSFAGGAETQYF
TGTGCCAGCAGCTTCGCAGGGGGCGCCGAGACCCAGTACTTC
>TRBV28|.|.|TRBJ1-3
CASSSRDRRNTIYF
TGTGCCAGCAGCTCGCGGGACCGTAGAAACACCATATATTTT
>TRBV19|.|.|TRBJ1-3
CASSPGGNTIYF
TGTGCCAGTAGTCCGGGAGGAAACACCATATATTTT
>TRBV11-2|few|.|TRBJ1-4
CASSLDPGATNEKLFF
TGTGCCAGCAGCTTAGACCCAGGGGCAACTAATGAAAAACTGTTTTTT
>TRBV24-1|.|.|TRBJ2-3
CATSGDSTDTQYF
TGTGCCACCAGCGGGGATAGCACAGATACGCAGTATTTT
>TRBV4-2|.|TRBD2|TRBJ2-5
CASSQERAGGPLAETQYF
TGTGCCAGCAGCCAAGAACGGGCGGGAGGGCCCCTAGCGGAGACCCAGTACTTC
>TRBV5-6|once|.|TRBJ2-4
CASSGEAESKNIQYF
TGTGCCAGCAGCGGGGAAGCGGAGTCCAAAAACATTCAGTACTTC
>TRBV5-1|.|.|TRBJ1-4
CASSLYQGDEKLFF
TGCGCCAGCAGCTTGTATCAGGGTGATGAAAAACTGTTTTTT
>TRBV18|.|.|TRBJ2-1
CASSPPVRNEQFF
TGTGCCAGCTCACCACCGGTCCGGAATGAGCAGTTCTTC
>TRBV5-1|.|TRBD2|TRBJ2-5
CASSPTGTRQETQYF
TGCGCCAGCAGCCCTACCGGGACTAGACAAGAGACCCAGTACTTC
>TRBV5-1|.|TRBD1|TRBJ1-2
CASSSGQGVGYAF
TGCGCCAGCAGCTCCGGACAGGGGGTCGGATATGCCTTC
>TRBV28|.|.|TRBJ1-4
CASSLVTGVNEKLFF
TGTGCCAGCAGTTTAGTGACAGGAGTTAATGAAAAACTGTTTTTT
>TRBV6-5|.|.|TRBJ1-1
CASGKGDTEAFF
TGTGCCAGCGGAAAGGGAGACACTGAAGCTTTCTTT
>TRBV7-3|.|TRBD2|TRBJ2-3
CASSQSWAGGADTQYF
TGTGCCAGCAGCCAGTCGTGGGCGGGAGGCGCAGATACGCAGTATTTT
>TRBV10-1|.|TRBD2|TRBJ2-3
CASSRAGLADTQYF
TGCGCCAGCAGTAGAGCGGGATTAGCAGATACGCAGTATTTT